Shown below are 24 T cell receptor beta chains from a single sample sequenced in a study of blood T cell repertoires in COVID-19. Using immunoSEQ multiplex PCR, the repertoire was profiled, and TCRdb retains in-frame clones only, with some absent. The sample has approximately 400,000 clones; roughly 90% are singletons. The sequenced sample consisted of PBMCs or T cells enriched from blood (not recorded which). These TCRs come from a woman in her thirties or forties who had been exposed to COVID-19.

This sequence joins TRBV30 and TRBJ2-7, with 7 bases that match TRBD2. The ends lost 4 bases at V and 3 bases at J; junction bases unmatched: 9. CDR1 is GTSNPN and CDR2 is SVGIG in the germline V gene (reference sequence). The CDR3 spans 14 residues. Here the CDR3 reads CAWMGPPGGYEQYF. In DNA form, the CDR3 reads TGTGCCTGGATGGGTCCCCCGGGGGGCTACGAGCAGTACTTC.

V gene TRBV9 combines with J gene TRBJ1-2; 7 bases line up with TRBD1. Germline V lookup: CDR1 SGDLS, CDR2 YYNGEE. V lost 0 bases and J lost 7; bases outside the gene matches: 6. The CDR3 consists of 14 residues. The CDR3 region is CASSVDEGAGGYTF. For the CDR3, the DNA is TGTGCCAGCAGCGTAGACGAGGGGGCAGGTGGCTACACCTTC.

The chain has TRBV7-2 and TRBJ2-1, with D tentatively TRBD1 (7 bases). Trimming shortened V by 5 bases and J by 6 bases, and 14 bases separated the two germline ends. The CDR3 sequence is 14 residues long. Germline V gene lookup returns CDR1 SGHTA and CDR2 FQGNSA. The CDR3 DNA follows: TGTGCCAGCAGCCTGACTAGGGGGCTCAATGAGCAGTTCTTC. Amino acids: CASSLTRGLNEQFF.

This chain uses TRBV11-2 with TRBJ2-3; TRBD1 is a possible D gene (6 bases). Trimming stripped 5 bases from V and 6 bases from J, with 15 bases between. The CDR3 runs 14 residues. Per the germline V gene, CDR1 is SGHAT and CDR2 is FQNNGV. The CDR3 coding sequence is TGTGCCAGCAGCATCAACAGGGATCGGGATACGCAGTATTTT. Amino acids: CASSINRDRDTQYF.

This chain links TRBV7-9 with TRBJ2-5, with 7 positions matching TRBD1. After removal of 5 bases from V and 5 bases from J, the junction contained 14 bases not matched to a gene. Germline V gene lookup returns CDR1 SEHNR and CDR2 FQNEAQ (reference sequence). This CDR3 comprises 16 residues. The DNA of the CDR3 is TGTGCCAGCAGCAGAGGGACAGCTGGGATTACGGAGACCCAGTACTTC. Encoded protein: CASSRGTAGITETQYF.

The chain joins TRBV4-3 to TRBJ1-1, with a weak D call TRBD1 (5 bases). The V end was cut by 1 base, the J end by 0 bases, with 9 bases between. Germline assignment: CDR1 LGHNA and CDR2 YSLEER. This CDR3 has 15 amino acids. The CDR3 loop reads CASSQGVGVNTEAFF. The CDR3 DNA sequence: TGCGCCAGCAGCCAAGGGGTAGGGGTGAACACTGAAGCTTTCTTT.

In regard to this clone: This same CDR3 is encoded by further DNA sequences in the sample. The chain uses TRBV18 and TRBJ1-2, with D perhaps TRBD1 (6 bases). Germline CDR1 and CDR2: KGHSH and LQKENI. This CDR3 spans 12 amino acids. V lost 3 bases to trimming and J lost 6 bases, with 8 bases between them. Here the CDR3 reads CASSPDRDGYTF. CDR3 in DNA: TGTGCCAGCTCACCGGACAGAGATGGCTACACCTTC.

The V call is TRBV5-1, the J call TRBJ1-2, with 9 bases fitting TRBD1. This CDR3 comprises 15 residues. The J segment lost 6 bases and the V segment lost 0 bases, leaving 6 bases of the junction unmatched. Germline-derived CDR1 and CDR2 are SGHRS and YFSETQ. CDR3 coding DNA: TGCGCCAGCAGCTTGGAGGGACAGGGCAAGCATGGCTACACCTTC. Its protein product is CASSLEGQGKHGYTF.

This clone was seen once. CDR3 in DNA: TGTGCCAGCAGCTTACTGGGGCTAGCGGTGCCTCAAGAGACCCAGTACTTC. Its protein product is CASSLLGLAVPQETQYF. The chain couples TRBV7-6 to TRBJ2-5; 7 bases map to TRBD2. Losses at the gene ends were 2 bases for V and 2 bases for J; bases not matched to a gene: 11. CDR1 and CDR2 (germline): SGHVS, FNYEAQ. The CDR3 runs to 17 residues.

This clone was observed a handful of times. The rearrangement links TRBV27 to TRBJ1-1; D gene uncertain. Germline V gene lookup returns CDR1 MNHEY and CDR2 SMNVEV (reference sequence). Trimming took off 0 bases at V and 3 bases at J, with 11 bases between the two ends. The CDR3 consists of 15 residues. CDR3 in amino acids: CASSLSAGGHTEAFF. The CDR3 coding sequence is TGTGCCAGCAGTTTATCGGCAGGAGGGCACACTGAAGCTTTCTTT.

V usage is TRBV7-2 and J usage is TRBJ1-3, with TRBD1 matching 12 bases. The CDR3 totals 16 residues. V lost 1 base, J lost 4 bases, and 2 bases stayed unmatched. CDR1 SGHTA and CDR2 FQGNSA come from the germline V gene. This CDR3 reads CASSLGGQGAGNTIYF. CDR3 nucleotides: TGTGCCAGCAGCTTAGGGGGACAGGGGGCCGGAAACACCATATATTTT. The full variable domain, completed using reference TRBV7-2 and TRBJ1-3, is GAGVSQSPSNKVTEKGKDVELRCDPISGHTALYWYRQSLGQGLEFLIYFQGNSAPDKSGLPSDRFSAERTGGSVSTLTIQRTQQEDSAVYLCASSLGGQGAGNTIYFGEGSWLTVV.

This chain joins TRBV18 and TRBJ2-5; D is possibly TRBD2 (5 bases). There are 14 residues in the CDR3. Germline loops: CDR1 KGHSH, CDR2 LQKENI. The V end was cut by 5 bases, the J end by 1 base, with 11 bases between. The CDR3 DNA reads TGTGCCAGCTCAACGGACTTCCTCCAAGAGACCCAGTACTTC. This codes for CASSTDFLQETQYF.

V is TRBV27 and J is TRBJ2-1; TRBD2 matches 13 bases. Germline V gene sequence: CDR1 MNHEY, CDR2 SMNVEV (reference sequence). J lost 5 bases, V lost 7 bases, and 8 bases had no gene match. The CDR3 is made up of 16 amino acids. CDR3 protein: CASTRWGTSGNNEQFF. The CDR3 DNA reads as TGTGCCAGCACTCGTTGGGGGACTAGCGGGAACAATGAGCAGTTCTTC.

The CDR3 loop is CASSGGTGDYNSPLHF. CDR3 coding DNA: TGTGCCAGCAGCGGGGGGACAGGCGACTATAATTCACCCCTCCACTTT. The chain has TRBV21-1 and TRBJ1-6; the tabulated D call, TRBD1, remains unverified against the DNA. TRBV21-1 corresponds to a pseudogene. This CDR3 region has 16 residues.

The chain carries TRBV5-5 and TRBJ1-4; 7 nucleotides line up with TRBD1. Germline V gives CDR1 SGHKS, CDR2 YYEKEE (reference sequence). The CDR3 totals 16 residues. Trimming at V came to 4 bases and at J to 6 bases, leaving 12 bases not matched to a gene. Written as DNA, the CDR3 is TGTGCCAGCAGCGATCGTACCGGGACAGCGTATGAAAAACTGTTTTTT. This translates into CASSDRTGTAYEKLFF.

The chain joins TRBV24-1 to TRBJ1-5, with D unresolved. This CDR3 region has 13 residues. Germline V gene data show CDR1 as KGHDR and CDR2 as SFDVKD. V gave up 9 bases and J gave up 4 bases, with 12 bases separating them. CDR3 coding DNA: TGTGCCACCTCACAGTCGGGAAATCAGCCCCAGCATTTT. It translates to CATSQSGNQPQHF.

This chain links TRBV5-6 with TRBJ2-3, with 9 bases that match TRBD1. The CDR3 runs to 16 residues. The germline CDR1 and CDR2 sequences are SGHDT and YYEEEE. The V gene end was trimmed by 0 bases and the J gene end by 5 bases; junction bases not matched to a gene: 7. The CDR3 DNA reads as TGTGCCAGCAGCTTGGGTGGGACAGGGATTAGAGATACGCAGTATTTT. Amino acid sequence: CASSLGGTGIRDTQYF.

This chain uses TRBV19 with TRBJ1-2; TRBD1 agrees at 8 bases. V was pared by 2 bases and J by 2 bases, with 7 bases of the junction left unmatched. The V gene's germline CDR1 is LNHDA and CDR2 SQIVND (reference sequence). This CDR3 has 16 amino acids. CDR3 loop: CASSITDRDRNYGYTF. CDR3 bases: TGTGCCAGTAGTATAACAGACCGGGACAGGAACTATGGCTACACCTTC.

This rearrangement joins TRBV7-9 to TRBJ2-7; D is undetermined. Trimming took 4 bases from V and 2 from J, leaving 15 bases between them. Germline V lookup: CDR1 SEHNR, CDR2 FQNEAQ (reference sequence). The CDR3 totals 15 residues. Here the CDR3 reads CASSSPETAAYEQYF. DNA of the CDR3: TGTGCCAGCAGCTCCCCCGAAACAGCTGCCTACGAGCAGTACTTC.

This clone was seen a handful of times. Here the CDR3 DNA reads TGTGCCTGGAGTCCTAAGACCGGGACAGGGGCCTACGAGCAGTACTTC. This encodes CAWSPKTGTGAYEQYF. The chain has TRBV30 and TRBJ2-7; 10 nucleotides align to TRBD1. CDR3 length equals 16 residues. The V segment lost 2 bases and the J segment 2 bases; nucleotides outside the gene matches: 9. Germline CDR1 reads GTSNPN; CDR2 reads SVGIG (reference sequence).

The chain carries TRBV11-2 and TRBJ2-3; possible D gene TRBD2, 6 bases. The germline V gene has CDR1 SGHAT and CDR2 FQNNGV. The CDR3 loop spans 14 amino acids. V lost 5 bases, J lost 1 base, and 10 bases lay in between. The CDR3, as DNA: TGTGCCAGCAGCCGGGACTCAGGCACAGATACGCAGTATTTT. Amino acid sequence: CASSRDSGTDTQYF.

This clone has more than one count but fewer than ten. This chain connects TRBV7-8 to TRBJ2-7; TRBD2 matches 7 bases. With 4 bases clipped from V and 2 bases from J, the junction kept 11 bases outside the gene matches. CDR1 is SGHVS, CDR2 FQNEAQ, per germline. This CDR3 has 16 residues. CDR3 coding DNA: TGTGCCAGCAGCTCCCTCGCCCAGCGGGACCCCTACGAGCAGTACTTC. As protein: CASSSLAQRDPYEQYF.

The CDR3 DNA is TGTGCCAGCAGCCAAGTCTCCTATGGCTACACCTTC. Its protein product is CASSQVSYGYTF. The rearrangement links TRBV3-1 (or the pseudogene TRBV3-2) to TRBJ1-2; D is uncertain. The CDR3 is 12 amino acids. V lost 1 base and J 4 bases, leaving 4 bases between the germline ends. CDR1 and CDR2 from the germline V gene are LGHDT and YNNKEL (reference sequence).

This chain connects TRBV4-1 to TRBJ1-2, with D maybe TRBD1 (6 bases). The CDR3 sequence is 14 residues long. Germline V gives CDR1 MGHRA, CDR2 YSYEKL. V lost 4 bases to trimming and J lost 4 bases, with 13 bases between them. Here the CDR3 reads CASSPQGTTYGYTF. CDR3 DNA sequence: TGCGCCAGCAGCCCACAGGGAACCACCTATGGCTACACCTTC.